What follows are 22 T cell receptor beta chains derived from one specimen sequenced in a study of T cells in Graves' hyperthyroidism and ophthalmopathy. RNA transcripts served as the template for amplifying TCR beta CDR3 regions. HTBI primers were the set used in a first-round RT-PCR of the TCR CDR3. TCRdb re-called the multiplex PCR reads through MiXCR, storing one row per CDR3 protein. The data contain 340,000 or so distinct CDR3 sequences, 21% of them singletons. Specimen: blood. These receptors all stem from a woman aged 50 to 60 with Graves' hyperthyroidism.

The rearrangement links TRBV5-1 to TRBJ1-4; tentative D call: TRBD1 (6 bases). V shed 4 bases and J shed 0 bases, with 10 bases lying between them. CDR1 and CDR2 from the germline V gene are SGHRS and YFSETQ. The CDR3 is 15 residues long. CDR3 DNA sequence: TGCGCCAGCAGCCCCGGGGGGCCAACTAATGAAAAACTGTTTTTT. Amino acids: CASSPGGPTNEKLFF.

A note on this clonotype: A junction end diverges from the germline sequence, so it may reflect a read error. The V gene is TRBV6-5, the J gene TRBJ2-7; D not resolved. The CDR3 covers 12 residues. Germline assignment: CDR1 MNHEY and CDR2 SVGAGI. CDR3 nucleotides: TGTGCCAGCAGTTACTCAGGCTACGAGCAGTGCTTC. It is translated as CASSYSGYEQCF.

This clonotype has just a few counts. The chain carries TRBV5-5 and TRBJ2-3; maybe TRBD1 (6 bases). V lost 1 base, J lost 5 bases, and 20 bases lay in between. Germline CDR1 is SGHKS and CDR2 is YYEKEE (reference sequence). The CDR3 length is 17 residues. The CDR3 DNA sequence: TGTGCCAGCAGCTTGCTCCCAGTTCGGACAGCAGAAGATACGCAGTATTTT. Amino acids: CASSLLPVRTAEDTQYF.

This clonotype was recorded a few times. V is TRBV7-9 and J is TRBJ1-1; possibly TRBD1 for D (5 bases). CDR3 size: 15 residues. V dropped 5 bases and J dropped 6 bases, with 19 bases sitting between them. Germline CDR1 reads SEHNR; CDR2 reads FQNEAQ (reference sequence). Written as DNA, the CDR3 is TGTGCCAGCAGCGCCGGGACCGCAAGCCGGTCTGAAGCTTTCTTT. Translation gives CASSAGTASRSEAFF.

A word on this clonotype: A far larger clone is only one base removed, so a read error is likely. In DNA, the CDR3 is TGTGCCAGCCGGGTCCCAGAGACCCAGTACTTC. It is translated as CASRVPETQYF. V usage is TRBV2 and J usage is TRBJ2-5; D not certain. The ends were cut back, 8 bases at V and 4 bases at J, with 8 bases in the middle. This CDR3 contains 11 residues. Germline V gene lookup returns CDR1 SNHLY and CDR2 FYNNEI.

The chain uses TRBV4-1 and TRBJ2-7, with 13 positions matching TRBD2. Germline CDR1 and CDR2: MGHRA and YSYEKL. CDR3 length: 19 residues. With 0 bases clipped from V and 0 bases from J, the junction kept 8 bases outside the gene matches. DNA for the CDR3: TGCGCCAGCAGCCAAGAAGAGGGACTAGCGGGACCAAGCTCCTACGAGCAGTACTTC. Translated: CASSQEEGLAGPSSYEQYF.

At least ten counts were recorded for this clonotype. The chain has TRBV30 and TRBJ1-1; 7 nucleotides align to TRBD1. V lost 2 bases, J lost 1 base, and 1 base stayed unmatched. Germline V CDR1 and CDR2: GTSNPN, SVGIG (reference sequence). This CDR3 comprises 13 residues. CDR3 sequence reads: CAWSRQGNTEAFF. CDR3 DNA: TGTGCCTGGAGTAGACAGGGGAACACTGAAGCTTTCTTT.

The chain is built from TRBV6-5 and TRBJ2-1, with unresolved D. Germline CDR1 MNHEY, CDR2 SVGAGI. The V end lost 2 bases, the J end lost 6 bases, and 2 bases lay between the germline ends. The CDR3 runs 11 residues. The CDR3 spells CASSYPNEQFF. CDR3 bases: TGTGCCAGCAGTTACCCCAATGAGCAGTTCTTC.

This chain links TRBV11-2 with TRBJ1-3; 8 bases match TRBD1. Per the germline V gene, CDR1 is SGHAT and CDR2 is FQNNGV. There are 18 residues in the CDR3. V gave up 1 base and J gave up 0 bases; unmatched junction bases: 8. The CDR3 is CASSLAAGGSLSGNTIYF. CDR3 DNA: TGTGCCAGCAGCTTAGCCGCAGGGGGCTCACTCTCTGGAAACACCATATATTTT.

This clonotype turned up a few times. The chain links TRBV25-1 to TRBJ1-2; 8 bases align to TRBD1. The CDR3 loop spans 12 amino acids. V lost 8 bases and J lost 4; bases outside the gene matches: 3. CDR1 is MGHDK, CDR2 SYGVNS, per germline. The CDR3 DNA is TGTGCCAGCCGGGACAGGTCCTATGGCTACACCTTC. Its protein product is CASRDRSYGYTF.

This clonotype was detected a few times. The chain carries TRBV10-3 and TRBJ2-5, with 10 bases that match TRBD2. The V gene end was trimmed by 0 bases and the J gene end by 14 bases; junction bases not matched to a gene: 6. Germline loops: CDR1 ENHRY, CDR2 SYGVKD. The CDR3 totals 13 residues. CDR3 sequence: CAISESDSGRFYF. The CDR3 region has the DNA TGTGCCATCAGTGAGTCGGATAGCGGGAGGTTTTACTTC.

This clonotype was counted many times. The gene calls are TRBV7-2 and TRBJ2-7; D call uncertain. Trimming took off 5 bases at V and 4 bases at J, with 12 bases between the two ends. Germline V gives CDR1 SGHTA, CDR2 FQGNSA. The CDR3 loop spans 13 amino acids. The CDR3 DNA follows: TGTGCCAGCAGCCCCCAGAGTAGATACGAGCAGTACTTC. Amino acids: CASSPQSRYEQYF.

This clonotype was found a few times. This chain uses TRBV15 with TRBJ1-4, with 10 bases identical to TRBD1. The CDR3 spans 15 residues. V lost 0 bases, J lost 10 bases, and 5 bases stayed unmatched. Germline V gives CDR1 LNHNV, CDR2 YYDKDF (reference sequence). CDR3 residues: CATSRDTRDRGKLFF. In DNA, the CDR3 is TGTGCCACCAGCAGAGATACGAGGGACAGGGGAAAACTGTTTTTT.

The chain links TRBV30 to TRBJ2-5, with 7 bases fitting TRBD1. CDR1 and CDR2 from the germline V gene are GTSNPN and SVGIG (reference sequence). The CDR3 contains 12 residues. Trimming cost V 6 bases and J 13 bases; bases outside gene matches: 14. DNA of the CDR3: TGTGCCTGCAATACGGGGACAGTTGTCCCGTACTTC. Translation gives CACNTGTVVPYF.

The chain links TRBV19 to TRBJ2-2; TRBD2 might be the D (5 bases). CDR3 length: 14 amino acids. V lost 6 bases, J lost 1 base, and 9 bases lay in between. Germline CDR1 is LNHDA and CDR2 is SQIVND (reference sequence). In DNA form, the CDR3 reads TGTGCCAGTAGAAGCGGACTGAACACCGGGGAGCTGTTTTTT. Its protein is CASRSGLNTGELFF.

The chain is built from TRBV6-1 and TRBJ1-5; D may be TRBD1 (6 bases). V was clipped by 7 bases and J by 3 bases, with 16 bases between them. CDR3 size: 15 residues. Germline values: CDR1 MNHNS, CDR2 SASEGT. CDR3 DNA: TGTGCCAGCACTCCCCAGGACAGAGCCAATCAGCCCCAGCATTTT. Translated, it gives CASTPQDRANQPQHF.

This clonotype was recorded at least ten times. The V call is TRBV28, the J call TRBJ2-2; D is unclear. The ends were cut back, 5 bases at V and 15 bases at J, with 19 bases in the middle. Germline V gene lookup returns CDR1 MDHEN and CDR2 SYDVKM. This CDR3 is built from 13 residues. The CDR3 loop is CASSPPKYRMVFF. CDR3 DNA sequence: TGTGCCAGCAGTCCCCCGAAGTACCGGATGGTGTTTTTT.

Ten or more counts support this clonotype. The J gene is TRBJ1-4, the V gene TRBV24-1; 8 positions match TRBD1. The CDR3 is 15 residues long. CDR1 and CDR2 from the germline V gene are KGHDR and SFDVKD. Unmatched junction bases numbered 4, after V lost 1 base and J lost 7 bases. CDR3 in amino acids: CATSDFQGALEKLFF. Here the CDR3 DNA reads TGTGCCACCAGTGATTTTCAGGGGGCGCTTGAAAAACTGTTTTTT.

This clonotype was picked up a small number of times. The chain couples TRBV7-9 to TRBJ2-7; 11 bases map to TRBD1. Trimming at V came to 5 bases and at J to 12 bases, leaving 12 bases not matched to a gene. The CDR3 covers 14 residues. CDR1 SEHNR and CDR2 FQNEAQ come from the germline V gene (reference sequence). The CDR3, as DNA: TGTGCCAGCAGCAGGACAGGGGGCGCCCCTCAGCGGTACTTC. Residues: CASSRTGGAPQRYF.

This sequence joins TRBV3-1 and TRBJ2-3, with D possibly being TRBD1 (6 bases). The CDR3 covers 13 residues. V gave up 7 bases and J gave up 2 bases, with 10 bases separating them. Germline V gene sequence: CDR1 LGHDT, CDR2 YNNKEL (reference sequence). DNA for the CDR3: TGTGCCAGCACCAGGACAGACACAGATACGCAGTATTTT. This gives the protein CASTRTDTDTQYF.

The gene calls are TRBV6-2 or TRBV6-3 and TRBJ1-1; 7 nucleotides align to TRBD1. Trimming at V came to 2 bases and at J to 1 base, leaving 4 bases not matched to a gene. This CDR3 spans 15 amino acids. Germline CDR1 reads MNHEY; CDR2 reads SVGEGT. CDR3 in DNA: TGTGCCAGCAGTTACCTTGGACAGGAGAACACTGAAGCTTTCTTT. This gives the protein CASSYLGQENTEAFF.

The sample holds many counts of this clonotype. This chain connects TRBV7-9 to TRBJ2-2; 10 bases agree with TRBD2. Per the germline V gene, CDR1 is SEHNR and CDR2 is FQNEAQ (reference sequence). Trimming cost V 6 bases and J 2 bases; bases outside gene matches: 9. This CDR3 has 17 residues. The CDR3 nucleotides are TGTGCCAGCAGGCCCTCTAGCGGGGGCACCAACACCGGGGAGCTGTTTTTT. Translated: CASRPSSGGTNTGELFF.